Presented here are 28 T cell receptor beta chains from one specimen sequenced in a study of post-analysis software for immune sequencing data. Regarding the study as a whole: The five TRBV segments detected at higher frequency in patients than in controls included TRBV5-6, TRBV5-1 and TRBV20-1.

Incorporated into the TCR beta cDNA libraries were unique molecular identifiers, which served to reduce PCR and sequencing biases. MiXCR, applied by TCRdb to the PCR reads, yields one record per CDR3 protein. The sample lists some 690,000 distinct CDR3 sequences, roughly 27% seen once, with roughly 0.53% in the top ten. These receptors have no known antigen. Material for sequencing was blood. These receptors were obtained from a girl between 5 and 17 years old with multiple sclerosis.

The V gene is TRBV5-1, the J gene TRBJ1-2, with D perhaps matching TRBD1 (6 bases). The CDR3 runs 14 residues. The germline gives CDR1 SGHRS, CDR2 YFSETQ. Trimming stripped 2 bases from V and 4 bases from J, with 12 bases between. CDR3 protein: CASSFGTSSYGYTF. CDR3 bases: TGCGCCAGCAGCTTTGGGACATCGTCCTATGGCTACACCTTC.

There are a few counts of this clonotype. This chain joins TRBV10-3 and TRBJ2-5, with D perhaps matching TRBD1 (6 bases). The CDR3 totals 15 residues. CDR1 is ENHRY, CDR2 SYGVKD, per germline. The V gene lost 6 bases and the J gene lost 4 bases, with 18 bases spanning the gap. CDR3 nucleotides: TGTGCCATCAGCCCATTTTCCCGAGGGGGAGAGACCCAGTACTTC. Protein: CAISPFSRGGETQYF.

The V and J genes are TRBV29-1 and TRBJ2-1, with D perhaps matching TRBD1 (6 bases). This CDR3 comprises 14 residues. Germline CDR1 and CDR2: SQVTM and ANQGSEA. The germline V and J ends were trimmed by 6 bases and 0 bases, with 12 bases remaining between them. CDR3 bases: TGCAGCGTCGGACAGACCGACTCCTACAATGAGCAGTTCTTC. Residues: CSVGQTDSYNEQFF.

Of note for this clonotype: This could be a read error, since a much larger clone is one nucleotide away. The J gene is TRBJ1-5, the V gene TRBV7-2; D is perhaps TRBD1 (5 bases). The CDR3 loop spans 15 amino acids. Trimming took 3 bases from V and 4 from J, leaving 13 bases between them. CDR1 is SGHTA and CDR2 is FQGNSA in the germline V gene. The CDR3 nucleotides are TGTGCCAGCAGCTTCGACAGCGGACCGAATCAGCCCCAGCATTTT. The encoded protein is CASSFDSGPNQPQHF.

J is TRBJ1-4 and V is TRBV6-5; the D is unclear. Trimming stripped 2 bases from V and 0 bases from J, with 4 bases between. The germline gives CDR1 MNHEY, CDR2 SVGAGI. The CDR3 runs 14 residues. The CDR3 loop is CASSYDATNEKLFF. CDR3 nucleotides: TGTGCCAGCAGTTACGATGCAACTAATGAAAAACTGTTTTTT.

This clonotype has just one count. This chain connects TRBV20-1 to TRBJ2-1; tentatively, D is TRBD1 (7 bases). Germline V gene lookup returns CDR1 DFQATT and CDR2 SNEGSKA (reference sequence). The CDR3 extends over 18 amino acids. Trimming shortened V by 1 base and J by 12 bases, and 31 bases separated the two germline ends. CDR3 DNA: TGCAGTGCTAGAGTAGGGCAGGGGGGATATGCCGGGGGCATTGGGCAGTTCTTC. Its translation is CSARVGQGGYAGGIGQFF.

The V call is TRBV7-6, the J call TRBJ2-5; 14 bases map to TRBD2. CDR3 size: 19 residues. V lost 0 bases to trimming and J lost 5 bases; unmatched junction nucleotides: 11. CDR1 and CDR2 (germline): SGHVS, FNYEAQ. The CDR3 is CASSLAATSGREGSETQYF. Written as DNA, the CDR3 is TGTGCCAGCAGCTTAGCGGCGACTAGCGGGAGGGAGGGGTCGGAGACCCAGTACTTC.

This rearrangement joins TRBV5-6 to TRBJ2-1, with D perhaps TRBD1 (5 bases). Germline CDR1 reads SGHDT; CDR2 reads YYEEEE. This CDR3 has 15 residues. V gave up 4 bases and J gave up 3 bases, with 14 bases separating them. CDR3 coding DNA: TGTGCCAGCAGCAGAGCAGGACACCACTACAATGAGCAGTTCTTC. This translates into CASSRAGHHYNEQFF.

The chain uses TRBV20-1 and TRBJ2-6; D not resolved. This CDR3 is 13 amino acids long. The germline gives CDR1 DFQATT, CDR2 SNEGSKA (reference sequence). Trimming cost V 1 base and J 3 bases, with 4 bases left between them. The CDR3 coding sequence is TGCAGTGCTAGAGGGCTTGGGGCCAACGTCCTGACTTTC. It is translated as CSARGLGANVLTF.

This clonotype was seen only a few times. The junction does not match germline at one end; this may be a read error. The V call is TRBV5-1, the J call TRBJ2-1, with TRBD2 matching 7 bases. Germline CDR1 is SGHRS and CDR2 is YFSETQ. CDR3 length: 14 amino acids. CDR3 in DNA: TGTGCCAGCAGCAAAACTAGTGGGAGGGATGAGCAGTTCTTC. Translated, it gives CASSKTSGRDEQFF.

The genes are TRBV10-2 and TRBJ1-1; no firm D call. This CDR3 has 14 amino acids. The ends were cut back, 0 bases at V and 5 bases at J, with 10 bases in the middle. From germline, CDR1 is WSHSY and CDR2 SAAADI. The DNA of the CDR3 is TGCGCCAGCAGTGAGTCGGGAGGGCGGACTGAAGCTTTCTTT. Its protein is CASSESGGRTEAFF.

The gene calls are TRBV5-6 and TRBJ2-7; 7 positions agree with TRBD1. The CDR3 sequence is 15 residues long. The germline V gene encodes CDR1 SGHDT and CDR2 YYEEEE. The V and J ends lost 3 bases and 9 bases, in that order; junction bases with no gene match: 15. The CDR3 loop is CASSSARTGIVGQYF. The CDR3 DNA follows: TGTGCCAGCAGCTCGGCCAGGACAGGAATTGTGGGGCAGTACTTC.

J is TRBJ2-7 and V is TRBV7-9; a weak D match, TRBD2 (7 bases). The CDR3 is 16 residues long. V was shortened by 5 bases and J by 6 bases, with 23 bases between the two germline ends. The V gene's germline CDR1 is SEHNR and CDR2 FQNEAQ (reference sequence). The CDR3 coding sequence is TGTGCCAGCAGCGGCCGTTCGGGGGCGGGAGAAAGCGAGCAGTACTTC. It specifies CASSGRSGAGESEQYF. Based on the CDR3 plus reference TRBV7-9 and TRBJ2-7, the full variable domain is DTGVSQNPRHKITKRGQNVTFRCDPISEHNRLYWYRQTLGQGPEFLTYFQNEAQLEKSRLLSDRFSAERPKGSFSTLEIQRTEQGDSAMYLCASSGRSGAGESEQYFGPGTRLTVT.

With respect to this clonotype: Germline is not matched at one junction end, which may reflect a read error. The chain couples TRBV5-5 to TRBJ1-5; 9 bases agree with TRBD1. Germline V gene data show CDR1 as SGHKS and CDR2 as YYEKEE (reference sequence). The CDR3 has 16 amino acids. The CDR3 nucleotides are TGTGCCAGCAGCTTGGGGGGACAGGGTAGGGGCCAGCCCCGGCATTTT. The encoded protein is CASSLGGQGRGQPRHF.

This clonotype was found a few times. CDR3 in amino acids: CSVEMGNEQFF. The CDR3 DNA is TGCAGCGTTGAAATGGGGAATGAGCAGTTCTTC. The chain links TRBV29-1 to TRBJ2-1; no clear D gene. Germline CDR1 is SQVTM and CDR2 is ANQGSEA. V was trimmed by 2 bases and J by 7 bases, leaving 6 bases between them. This CDR3 is built from 11 residues.

For the CDR3, the DNA is TGTGCCAGCAGTTACTCGAGTGTCGAGAATGAAGCTTTCTTT. This codes for CASSYSSVENEAFF. The gene calls are TRBV6-5 and TRBJ1-1; no reliable D call. V was shortened by 0 bases and J by 7 bases, with 12 bases between the two germline ends. Looked up from germline, CDR1 is MNHEY and CDR2 is SVGAGI. The CDR3 loop spans 14 amino acids.

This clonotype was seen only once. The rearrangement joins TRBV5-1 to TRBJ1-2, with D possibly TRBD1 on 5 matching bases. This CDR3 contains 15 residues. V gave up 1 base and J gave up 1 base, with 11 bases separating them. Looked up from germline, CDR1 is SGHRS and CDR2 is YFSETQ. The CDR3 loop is CASSLRAGDNYGYTF. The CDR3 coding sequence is TGCGCCAGCAGCTTGAGGGCGGGGGATAACTATGGCTACACCTTC.

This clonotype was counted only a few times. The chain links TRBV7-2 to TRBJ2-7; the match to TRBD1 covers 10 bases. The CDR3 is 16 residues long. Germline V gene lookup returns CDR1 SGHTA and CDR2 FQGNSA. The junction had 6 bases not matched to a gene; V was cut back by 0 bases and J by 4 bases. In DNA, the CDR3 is TGTGCCAGCAGCTTAGCTTCGGGACAGGGGCGATACGAGCAGTACTTC. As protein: CASSLASGQGRYEQYF.

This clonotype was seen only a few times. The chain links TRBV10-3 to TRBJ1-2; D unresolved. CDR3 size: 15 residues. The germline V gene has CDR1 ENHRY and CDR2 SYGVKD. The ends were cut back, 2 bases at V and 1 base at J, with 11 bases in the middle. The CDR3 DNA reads TGTGCCATCAGTGAGGCGCAGTTCTATAACTATGGCTACACCTTC. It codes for CAISEAQFYNYGYTF.

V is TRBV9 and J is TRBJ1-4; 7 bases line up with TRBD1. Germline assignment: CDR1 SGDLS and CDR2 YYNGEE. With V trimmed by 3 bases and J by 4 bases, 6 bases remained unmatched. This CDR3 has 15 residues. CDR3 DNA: TGTGCCAGCAGCGCCGAGGGGGCTCGTAATGAAAAACTGTTTTTT. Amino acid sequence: CASSAEGARNEKLFF.

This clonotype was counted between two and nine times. CDR3 DNA sequence: TGCGCCAGCAGCCAAGAGGCTAGCGGGGGGACAGATACGCAGTATTTT. It is translated as CASSQEASGGTDTQYF. This chain connects TRBV4-1 to TRBJ2-3; TRBD2 matches at 11 bases. The CDR3 has 16 amino acids. J was trimmed by 3 bases and V by 0 bases; bases with no gene match: 2. The germline gives CDR1 MGHRA, CDR2 YSYEKL.

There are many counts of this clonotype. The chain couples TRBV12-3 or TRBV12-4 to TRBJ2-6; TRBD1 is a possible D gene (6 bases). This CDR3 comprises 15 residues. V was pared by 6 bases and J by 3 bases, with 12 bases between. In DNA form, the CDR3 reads TGTGCCAGCAGGCCCACAGGGTTTGGGGCCAACGTCCTGACTTTC. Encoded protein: CASRPTGFGANVLTF.

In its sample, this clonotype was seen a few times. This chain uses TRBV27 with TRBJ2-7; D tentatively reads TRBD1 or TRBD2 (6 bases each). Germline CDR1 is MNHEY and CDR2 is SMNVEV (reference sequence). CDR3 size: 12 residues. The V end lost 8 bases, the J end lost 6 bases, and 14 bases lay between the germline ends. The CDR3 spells CASRGPEREQYF. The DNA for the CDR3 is TGTGCCAGCCGGGGGCCGGAACGCGAGCAGTACTTC.

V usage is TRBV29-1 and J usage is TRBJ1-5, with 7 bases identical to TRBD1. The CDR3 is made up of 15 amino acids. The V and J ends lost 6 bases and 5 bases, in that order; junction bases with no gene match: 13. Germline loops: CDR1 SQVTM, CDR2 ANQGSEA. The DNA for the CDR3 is TGCAGCGTGGACCGCCTGGACAGGTCTGATCAGCCCCAGCATTTT. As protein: CSVDRLDRSDQPQHF. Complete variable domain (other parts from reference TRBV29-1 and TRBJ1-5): SAVISQKPSRDICQRGTSLTIQCQVDSQVTMMFWYRQQPGQSLTLIATANQGSEATYESGFVIDKFPISRPNLTFSTLTVSNMSPEDSSIYLCSVDRLDRSDQPQHFGDGTRLSIL.

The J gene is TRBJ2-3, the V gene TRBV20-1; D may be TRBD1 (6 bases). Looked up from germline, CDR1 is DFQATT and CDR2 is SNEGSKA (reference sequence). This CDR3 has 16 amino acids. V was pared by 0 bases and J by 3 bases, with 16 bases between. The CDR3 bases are TGCAGTGCTAGAGACCCGGGACACCTGAGGACAGATACGCAGTATTTT. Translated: CSARDPGHLRTDTQYF.

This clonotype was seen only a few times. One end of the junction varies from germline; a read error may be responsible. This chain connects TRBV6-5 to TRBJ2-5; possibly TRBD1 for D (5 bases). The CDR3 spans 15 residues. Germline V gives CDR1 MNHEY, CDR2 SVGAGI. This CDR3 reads CASSYSLGPQGTQYF. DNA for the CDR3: TGTGCCAGCAGTTACAGCCTGGGGCCGCAAGGGACCCAGTACTTC.

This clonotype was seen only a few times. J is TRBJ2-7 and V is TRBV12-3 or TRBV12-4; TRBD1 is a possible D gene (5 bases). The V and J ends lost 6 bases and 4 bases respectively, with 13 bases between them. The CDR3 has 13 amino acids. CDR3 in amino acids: CASSGHQPYEQYF. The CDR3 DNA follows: TGTGCCAGCAGCGGACACCAGCCGTACGAGCAGTACTTC.

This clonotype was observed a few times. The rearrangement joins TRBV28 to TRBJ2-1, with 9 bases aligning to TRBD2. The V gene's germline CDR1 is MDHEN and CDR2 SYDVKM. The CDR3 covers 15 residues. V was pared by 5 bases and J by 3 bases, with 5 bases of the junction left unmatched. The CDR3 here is CASSVAGENYNEQFF. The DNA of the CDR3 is TGTGCCAGCAGTGTAGCGGGGGAAAACTACAATGAGCAGTTCTTC. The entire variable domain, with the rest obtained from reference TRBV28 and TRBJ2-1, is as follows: DVKVTQSSRYLVKRTGEKVFLECVQDMDHENMFWYRQDPGLGLRLIYFSYDVKMKEKGDIPEGYSVSREKKERFSLILESASTNQTSMYLCASSVAGENYNEQFFGPGTRLTVL.